The T cell receptor beta chain under discussion was sequenced for a study of blood T cell repertoires in COVID-19. Profiling relied on immunoSEQ multiplex PCR, and the TCRdb table lists in-frame clones only, not all of them. The profile shows approximately 320,000 clones, around 92% of them singletons. To note about this clone: The junction and the germline gene differ at one end; a read error may be behind it.

CDR1 and CDR2 from the germline V gene are SNHLY and FYNNEI. The CDR3 totals 14 residues. The J gene is TRBJ1-1, the V gene TRBV2; D is possibly TRBD1 (5 bases). The clonotype was recovered from a woman in her twenties or thirties with COVID-19, enrolled during active disease. Source material: peripheral blood. CDR3 DNA sequence: TGTGCCACAAAATTATACGACAGTCTCACGTGGAAACTCTTT. It yields the protein CATKLYDSLTWKLF.